The clone carrying this T cell receptor beta chain was seen many times. Any patient presenting with uncontrolled infection, other autoimmune disease, pregnancy or lactation was left out. Based on clinical symptoms, serum thyroxine and TRAb, thyroid ultrasound and orbital computed tomography, diagnoses were reached. The sample is drawn from a study of T cells in Graves' hyperthyroidism and ophthalmopathy. RNA transcripts provided the source from which TCR beta CDR3 regions were amplified. Initially, a first-round RT-PCR of the TCR CDR3 employed the HTBI primer set. TCRdb independently ran MiXCR on the multiplex PCR reads; one entry per CDR3 protein. The sample holds 600,000 to 750,000 distinct CDR3 sequences, 15% to 20% seen once. The origin of this receptor is a man in his fifties or sixties with Graves' hyperthyroidism. Sequencing used blood.

For the CDR3, the DNA is TGTGCCAGCACCGATAGCCCCTCCTACGAGCAGTACTTC. Translation: CASTDSPSYEQYF. This chain connects TRBV6-1 to TRBJ2-7; D unresolved. Trimming cost V 7 bases and J 0 bases, with 10 bases left between them. Germline V lookup: CDR1 MNHNS, CDR2 SASEGT. This CDR3 is 13 amino acids long.